Detailed here is one T cell receptor beta chain. The data belong to a study of T cell changes during pregnancy in multiple sclerosis. Libraries were prepared by immunoSEQ multiplex PCR; TCRdb keeps only in-frame clonotypes and omits some of them. The sample holds around 110,000 clones, just under 95% seen once. Looked up from germline, CDR1 is SGHNT and CDR2 is YYREEE (reference sequence). Germline trimming cut 5 bases from V and 3 bases from J; bases unmatched to any gene: 6. This CDR3 is built from 16 residues. This receptor was obtained from a female donor with multiple sclerosis, enrolled in a pregnancy study. This specimen consisted of peripheral blood, obtained after pregnancy. The chain is built from TRBV5-4 and TRBJ2-3; 13 bases fit TRBD2. The CDR3 DNA reads TGTGCCAGCAGGAGGACTAGCGGGAGTATTACAGATACGCAGTATTTT. Translating gives CASRRTSGSITDTQYF. The whole variable domain, filled in from reference TRBV5-4 and TRBJ2-3, reads ETGVTQSPTHLIKTRGQQVTLRCSSQSGHNTVSWYQQALGQGPQFIFQYYREEENGRGNFPPRFSGLQFPNYSSELNVNALELDDSALYLCASRRTSGSITDTQYFGPGTRLTVL.